This T cell receptor beta chain was sequenced for a study of response to subunit inactivated influenza vaccine. The sample holds a few counts of this clonotype. TCRdb reprocessed the RT-PCR reads with MiXCR, giving one entry per CDR3 protein. The sample records 710,000 or so distinct CDR3 sequences, approximately 14% being singletons. V lost 7 bases to trimming and J lost 7 bases; unmatched junction nucleotides: 8. CDR3 length equals 14 residues. Germline V gene sequence: CDR1 SQVTM, CDR2 ANQGSEA. The source was PBMCs from blood, collected approximately 13 days after vaccination. This sequence was found in a man aged 50-60 years who received an inactivated influenza vaccine. V usage is TRBV29-1 and J usage is TRBJ2-1, with TRBD2 matching over 12 bases. The CDR3 sequence is CSGRLAGERNEQFF. CDR3 coding DNA: TGCAGCGGGAGACTAGCGGGAGAACGTAATGAGCAGTTCTTC.